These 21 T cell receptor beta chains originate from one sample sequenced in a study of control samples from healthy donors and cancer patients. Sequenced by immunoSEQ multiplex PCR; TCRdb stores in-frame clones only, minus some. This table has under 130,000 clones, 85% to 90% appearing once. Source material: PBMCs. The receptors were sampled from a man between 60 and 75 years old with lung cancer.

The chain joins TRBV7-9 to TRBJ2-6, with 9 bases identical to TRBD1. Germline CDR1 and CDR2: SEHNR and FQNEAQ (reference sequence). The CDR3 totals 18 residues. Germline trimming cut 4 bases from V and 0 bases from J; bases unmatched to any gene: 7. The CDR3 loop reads CASSYRDRDPSGANVLTF. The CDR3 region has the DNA TGTGCCAGCAGCTACCGGGACAGGGACCCCTCTGGGGCCAACGTCCTGACTTTC.

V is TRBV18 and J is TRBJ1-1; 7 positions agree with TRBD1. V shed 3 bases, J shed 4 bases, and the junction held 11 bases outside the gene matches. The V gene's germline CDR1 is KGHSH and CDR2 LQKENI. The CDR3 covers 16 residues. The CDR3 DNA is TGTGCCAGCTCACCCGGGCGGACAGGAGGTTTCACTGAAGCTTTCTTT. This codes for CASSPGRTGGFTEAFF. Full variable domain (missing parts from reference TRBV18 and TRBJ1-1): NAGVMQNPRHLVRRRGQEARLRCSPMKGHSHVYWYRQLPEEGLKFMVYLQKENIIDESGMPKERFSAEFPKEGPSILRIQQVVRGDSAAYFCASSPGRTGGFTEAFFGQGTRLTVV.

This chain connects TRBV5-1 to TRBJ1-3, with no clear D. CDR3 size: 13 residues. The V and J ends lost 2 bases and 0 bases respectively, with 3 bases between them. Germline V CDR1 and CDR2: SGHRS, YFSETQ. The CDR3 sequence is CASSLGSGNTIYF. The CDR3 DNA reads TGCGCCAGCAGCTTAGGCTCTGGAAACACCATATATTTT.

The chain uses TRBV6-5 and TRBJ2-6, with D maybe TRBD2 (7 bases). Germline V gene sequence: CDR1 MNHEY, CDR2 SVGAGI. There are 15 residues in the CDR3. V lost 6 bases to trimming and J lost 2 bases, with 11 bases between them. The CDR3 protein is CASSQGGAGANVLTF. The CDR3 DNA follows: TGTGCCAGCAGCCAAGGGGGGGCTGGGGCCAACGTCCTGACTTTC.

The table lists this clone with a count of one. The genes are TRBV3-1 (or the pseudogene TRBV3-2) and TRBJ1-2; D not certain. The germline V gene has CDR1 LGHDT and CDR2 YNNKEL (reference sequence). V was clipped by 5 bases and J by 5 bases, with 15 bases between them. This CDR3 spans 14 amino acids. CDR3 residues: CASSAARGGYGYTF. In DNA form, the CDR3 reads TGTGCCAGCAGCGCCGCGAGAGGAGGATATGGCTACACCTTC.

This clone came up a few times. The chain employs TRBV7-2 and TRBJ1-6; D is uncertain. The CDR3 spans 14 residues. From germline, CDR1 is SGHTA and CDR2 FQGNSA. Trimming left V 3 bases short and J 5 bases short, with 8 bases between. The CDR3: CASSFQSDNSPLHF. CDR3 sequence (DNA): TGTGCCAGCAGCTTTCAGAGCGATAATTCACCCCTCCACTTT.

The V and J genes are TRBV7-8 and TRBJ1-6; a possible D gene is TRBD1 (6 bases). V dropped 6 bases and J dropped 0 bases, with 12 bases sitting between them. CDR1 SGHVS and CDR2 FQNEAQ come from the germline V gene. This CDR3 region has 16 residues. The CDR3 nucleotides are TGTGCCAGCAGTCTTCAGGGGAGCTCCTATAATTCACCCCTCCACTTT. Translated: CASSLQGSSYNSPLHF.

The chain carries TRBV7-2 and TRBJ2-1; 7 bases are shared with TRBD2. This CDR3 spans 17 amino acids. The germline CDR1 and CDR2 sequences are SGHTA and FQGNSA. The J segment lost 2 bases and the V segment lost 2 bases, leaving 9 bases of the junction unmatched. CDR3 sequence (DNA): TGTGCCAGCAGCTTACTCTTGGGGGGGTTAACCTACAATGAGCAGTTCTTC. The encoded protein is CASSLLLGGLTYNEQFF.

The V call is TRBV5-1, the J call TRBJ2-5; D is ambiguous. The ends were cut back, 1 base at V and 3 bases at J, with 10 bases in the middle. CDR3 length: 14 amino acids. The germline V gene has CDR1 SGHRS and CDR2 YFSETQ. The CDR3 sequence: CASSLYNSEETQYF. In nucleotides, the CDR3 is TGCGCCAGCAGCTTGTATAATTCGGAAGAGACCCAGTACTTC.

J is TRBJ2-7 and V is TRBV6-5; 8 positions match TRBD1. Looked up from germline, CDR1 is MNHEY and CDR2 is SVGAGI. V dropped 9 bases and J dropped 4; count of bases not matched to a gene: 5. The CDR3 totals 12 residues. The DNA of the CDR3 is TGTGCCAGTTTGGACAGGGTATACGAGCAGTACGTC. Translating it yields CASLDRVYEQYV.

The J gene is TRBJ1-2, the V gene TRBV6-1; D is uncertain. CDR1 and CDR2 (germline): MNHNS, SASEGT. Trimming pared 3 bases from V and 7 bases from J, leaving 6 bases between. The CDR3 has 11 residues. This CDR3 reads CASSDWAGYTF. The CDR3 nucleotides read TGTGCCAGCAGTGATTGGGCTGGCTACACCTTC.

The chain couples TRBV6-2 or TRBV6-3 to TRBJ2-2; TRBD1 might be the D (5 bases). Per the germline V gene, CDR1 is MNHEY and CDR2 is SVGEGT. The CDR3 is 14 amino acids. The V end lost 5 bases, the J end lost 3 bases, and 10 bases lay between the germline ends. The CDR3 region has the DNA TGTGCCAGCAGTAGGGGCGGATACACCGGGGAGCTGTTTTTT. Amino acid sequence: CASSRGGYTGELFF.

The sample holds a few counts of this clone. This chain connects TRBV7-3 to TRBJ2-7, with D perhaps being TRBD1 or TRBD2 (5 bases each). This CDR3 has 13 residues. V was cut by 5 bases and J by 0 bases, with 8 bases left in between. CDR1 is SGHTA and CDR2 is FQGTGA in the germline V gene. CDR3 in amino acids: CASSRDHSYEQYF. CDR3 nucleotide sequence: TGTGCCAGCAGCCGGGACCACTCCTACGAGCAGTACTTC.

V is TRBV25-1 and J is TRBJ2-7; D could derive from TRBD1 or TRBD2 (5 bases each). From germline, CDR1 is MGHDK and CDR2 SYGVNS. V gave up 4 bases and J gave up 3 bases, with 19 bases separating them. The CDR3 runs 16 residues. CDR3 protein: CASSVWARDDLYEQYV. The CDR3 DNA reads TGTGCCAGCAGTGTCTGGGCTCGGGACGACCTCTACGAGCAGTACGTC.

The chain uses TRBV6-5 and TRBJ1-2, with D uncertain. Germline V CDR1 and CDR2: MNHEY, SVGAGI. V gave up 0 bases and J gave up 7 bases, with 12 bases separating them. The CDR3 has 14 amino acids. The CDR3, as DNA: TGTGCCAGCAGTTACTCACCTCGGATCACTGGCTACACCTTC. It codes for CASSYSPRITGYTF.

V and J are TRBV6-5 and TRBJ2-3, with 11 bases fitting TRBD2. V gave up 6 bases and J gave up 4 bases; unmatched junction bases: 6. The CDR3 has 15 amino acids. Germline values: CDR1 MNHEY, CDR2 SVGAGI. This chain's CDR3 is CASRIAGGRPDTQYF. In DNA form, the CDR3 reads TGTGCCAGCAGAATAGCGGGGGGGCGCCCAGATACGCAGTATTTT.

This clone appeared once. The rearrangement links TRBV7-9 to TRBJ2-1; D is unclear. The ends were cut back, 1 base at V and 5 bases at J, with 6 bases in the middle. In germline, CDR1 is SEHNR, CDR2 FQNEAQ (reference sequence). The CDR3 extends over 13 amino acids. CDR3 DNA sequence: TGTGCCAGCAGCTTAGTGCCGGACAATGAGCAGTTCTTC. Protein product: CASSLVPDNEQFF.

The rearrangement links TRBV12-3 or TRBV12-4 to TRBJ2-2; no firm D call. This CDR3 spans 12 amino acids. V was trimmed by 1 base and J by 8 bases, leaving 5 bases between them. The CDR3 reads CASSLGRGELFF. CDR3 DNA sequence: TGTGCCAGCAGTTTAGGTCGGGGGGAGCTGTTTTTT.

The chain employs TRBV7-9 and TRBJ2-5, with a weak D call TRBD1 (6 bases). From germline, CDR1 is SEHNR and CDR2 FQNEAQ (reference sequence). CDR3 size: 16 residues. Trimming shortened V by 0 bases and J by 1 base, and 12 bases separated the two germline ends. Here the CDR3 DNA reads TGTGCCAGCAGCTTAGCGGACCGGGACACCCAAGAGACCCAGTACTTC. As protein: CASSLADRDTQETQYF.

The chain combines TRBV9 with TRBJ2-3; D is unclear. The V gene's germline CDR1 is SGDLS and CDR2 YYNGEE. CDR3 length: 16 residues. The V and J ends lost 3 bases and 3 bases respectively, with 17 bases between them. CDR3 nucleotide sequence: TGTGCCAGCAGCGGGGTCTTAGTGGCGGCGACAGATACGCAGTATTTT. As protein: CASSGVLVAATDTQYF.

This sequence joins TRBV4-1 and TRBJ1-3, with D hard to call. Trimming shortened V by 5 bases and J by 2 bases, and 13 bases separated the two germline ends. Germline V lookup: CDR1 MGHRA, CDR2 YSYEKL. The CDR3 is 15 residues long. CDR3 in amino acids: CASSSEPHTGNTIYF. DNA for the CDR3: TGCGCCAGCAGCTCTGAGCCTCACACTGGAAACACCATATATTTT.